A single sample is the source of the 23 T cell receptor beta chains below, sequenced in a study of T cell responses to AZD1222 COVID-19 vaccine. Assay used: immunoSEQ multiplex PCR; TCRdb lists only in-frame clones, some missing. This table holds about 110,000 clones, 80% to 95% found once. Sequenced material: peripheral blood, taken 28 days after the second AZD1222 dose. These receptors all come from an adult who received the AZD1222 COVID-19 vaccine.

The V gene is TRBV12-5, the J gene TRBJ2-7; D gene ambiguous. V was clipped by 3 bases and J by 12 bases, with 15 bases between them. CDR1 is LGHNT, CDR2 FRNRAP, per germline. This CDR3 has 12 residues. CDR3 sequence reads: CASGFGRPVGYF. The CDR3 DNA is TGTGCTAGTGGTTTCGGCCGGCCGGTGGGGTACTTC.

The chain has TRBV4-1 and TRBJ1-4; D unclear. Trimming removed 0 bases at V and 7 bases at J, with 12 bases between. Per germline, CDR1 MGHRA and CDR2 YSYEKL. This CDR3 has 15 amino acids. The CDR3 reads CASSQEWGRGEKLFF. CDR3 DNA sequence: TGCGCCAGCAGCCAAGAATGGGGTCGGGGTGAAAAACTGTTTTTT.

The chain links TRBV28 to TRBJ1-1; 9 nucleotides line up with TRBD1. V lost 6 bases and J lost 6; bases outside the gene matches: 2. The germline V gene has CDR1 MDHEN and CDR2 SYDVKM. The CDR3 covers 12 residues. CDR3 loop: CASSRQGAEAFF. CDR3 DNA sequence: TGTGCCAGCAGCCGACAGGGGGCTGAAGCTTTCTTT.

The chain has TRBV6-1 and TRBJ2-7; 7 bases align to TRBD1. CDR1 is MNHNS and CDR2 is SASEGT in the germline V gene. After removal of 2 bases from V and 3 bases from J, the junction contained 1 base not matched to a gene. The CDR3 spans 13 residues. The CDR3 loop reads CASSEPGGYEQYF. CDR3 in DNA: TGTGCCAGCAGTGAACCAGGGGGCTACGAGCAGTACTTC.

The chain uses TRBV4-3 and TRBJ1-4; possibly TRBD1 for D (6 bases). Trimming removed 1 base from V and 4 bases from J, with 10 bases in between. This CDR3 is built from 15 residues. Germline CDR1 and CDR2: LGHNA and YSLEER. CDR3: CASSQGRGVNEKLFF. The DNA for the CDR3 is TGCGCCAGCAGCCAAGGCAGGGGAGTTAATGAAAAACTGTTTTTT.

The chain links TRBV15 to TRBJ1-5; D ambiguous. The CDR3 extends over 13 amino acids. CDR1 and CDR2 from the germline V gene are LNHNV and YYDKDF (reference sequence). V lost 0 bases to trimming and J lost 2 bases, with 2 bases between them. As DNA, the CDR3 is TGTGCCACCAGCAGAGATCGCAATCAGCCCCAGCATTTT. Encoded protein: CATSRDRNQPQHF.

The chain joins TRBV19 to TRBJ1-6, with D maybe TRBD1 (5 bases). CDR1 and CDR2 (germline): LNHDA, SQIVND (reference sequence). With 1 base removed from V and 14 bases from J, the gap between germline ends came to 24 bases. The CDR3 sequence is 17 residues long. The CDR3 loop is CASSIALLTVGHNSLHF. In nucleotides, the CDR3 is TGTGCCAGTAGTATAGCCCTTCTGACAGTAGGCCATAATTCCCTCCACTTT.

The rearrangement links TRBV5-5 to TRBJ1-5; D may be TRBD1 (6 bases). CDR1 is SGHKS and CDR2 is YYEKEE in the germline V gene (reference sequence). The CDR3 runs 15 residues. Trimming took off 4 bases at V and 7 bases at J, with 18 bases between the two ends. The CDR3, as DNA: TGTGCCAGCAGCGAGAGTCCCGGGACAAACCAGCCCCAGCATTTT. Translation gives CASSESPGTNQPQHF.

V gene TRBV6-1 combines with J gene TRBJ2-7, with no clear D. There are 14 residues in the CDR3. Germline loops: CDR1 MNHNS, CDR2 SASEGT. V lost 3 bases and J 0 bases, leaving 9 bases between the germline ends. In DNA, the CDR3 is TGTGCCAGCAGTGAGAGTTTGTCCTCCTACGAGCAGTACTTC. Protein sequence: CASSESLSSYEQYF.

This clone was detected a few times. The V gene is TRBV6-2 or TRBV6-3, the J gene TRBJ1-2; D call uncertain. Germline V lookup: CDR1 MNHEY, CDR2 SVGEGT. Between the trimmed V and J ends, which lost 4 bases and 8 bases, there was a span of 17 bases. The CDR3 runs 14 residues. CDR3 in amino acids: CASSFTGPWEGYTF. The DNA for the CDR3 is TGTGCCAGCAGTTTCACCGGACCCTGGGAGGGCTACACCTTC.

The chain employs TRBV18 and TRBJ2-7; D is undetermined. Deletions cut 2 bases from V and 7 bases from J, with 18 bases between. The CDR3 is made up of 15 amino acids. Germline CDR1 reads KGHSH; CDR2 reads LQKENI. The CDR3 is CASSPGGRTLGEQYF. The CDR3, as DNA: TGTGCCAGCTCACCAGGTGGCAGGACCCTGGGGGAGCAGTACTTC.

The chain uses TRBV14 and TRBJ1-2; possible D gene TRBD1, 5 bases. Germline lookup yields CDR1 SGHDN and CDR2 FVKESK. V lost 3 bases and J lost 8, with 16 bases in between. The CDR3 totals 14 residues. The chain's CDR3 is CASSQVARQGGYTF. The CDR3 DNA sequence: TGTGCCAGCAGCCAGGTAGCTCGGCAGGGCGGCTACACCTTC.

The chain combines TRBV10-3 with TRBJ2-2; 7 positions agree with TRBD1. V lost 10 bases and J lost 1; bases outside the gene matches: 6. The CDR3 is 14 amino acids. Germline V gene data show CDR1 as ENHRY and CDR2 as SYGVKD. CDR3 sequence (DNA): TGTGCCACCCCTCGACAGGGGAACACCGGGGAGCTGTTTTTT. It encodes CATPRQGNTGELFF.

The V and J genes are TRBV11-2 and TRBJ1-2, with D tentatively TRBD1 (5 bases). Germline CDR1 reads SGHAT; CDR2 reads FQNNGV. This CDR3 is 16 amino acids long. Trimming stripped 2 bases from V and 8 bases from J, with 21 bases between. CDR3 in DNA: TGTGCCAGCAGCTTAAACCTGTGGGGCTCCCTTGGGGGCTACACCTTC. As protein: CASSLNLWGSLGGYTF.

The CDR3 nucleotides read TGTGCCAGCAGTTACGAGGCAGCGTATGGCTACACCTTC. Its protein product is CASSYEAAYGYTF. This sequence joins TRBV6-2 or TRBV6-3 and TRBJ1-2; no clear D. V was shortened by 2 bases and J by 5 bases, with 9 bases between the two germline ends. CDR3 size: 13 residues. Germline-derived CDR1 and CDR2 are MNHEY and SVGEGT.

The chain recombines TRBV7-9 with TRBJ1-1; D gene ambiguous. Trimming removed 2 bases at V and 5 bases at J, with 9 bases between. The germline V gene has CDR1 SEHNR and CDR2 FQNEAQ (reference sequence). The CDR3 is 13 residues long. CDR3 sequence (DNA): TGTGCCAGCAGCTTATTCCCGGGGACTGAAGCTTTCTTT. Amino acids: CASSLFPGTEAFF.

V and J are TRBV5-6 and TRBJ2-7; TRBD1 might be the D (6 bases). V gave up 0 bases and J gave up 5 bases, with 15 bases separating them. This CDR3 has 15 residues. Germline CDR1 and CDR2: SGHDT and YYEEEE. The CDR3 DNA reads TGTGCCAGCAGCTTGGGGCCCCGGACAGTCCACGAGCAGTACTTC. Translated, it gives CASSLGPRTVHEQYF.

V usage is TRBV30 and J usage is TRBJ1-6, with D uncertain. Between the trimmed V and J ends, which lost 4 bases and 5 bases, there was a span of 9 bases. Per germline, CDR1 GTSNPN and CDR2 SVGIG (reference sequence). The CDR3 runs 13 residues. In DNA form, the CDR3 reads TGTGCCTGGAAAGCGGCCAATAATTCACCCCTCCACTTT. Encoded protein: CAWKAANNSPLHF.

The CDR3 spells CASRTPGAIYSPLHF. CDR3 DNA: TGTGCCAGTAGAACTCCGGGAGCTATCTATTCACCCCTCCACTTT. This sequence joins TRBV19 and TRBJ1-6; D remains unclear. Germline V gives CDR1 LNHDA, CDR2 SQIVND (reference sequence). The V end was cut by 6 bases, the J end by 8 bases, with 17 bases between. This CDR3 is built from 15 residues.

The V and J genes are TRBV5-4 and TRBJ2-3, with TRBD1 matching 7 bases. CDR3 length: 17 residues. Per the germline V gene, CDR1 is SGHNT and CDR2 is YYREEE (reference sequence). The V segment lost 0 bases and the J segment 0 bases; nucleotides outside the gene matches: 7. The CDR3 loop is CASSLGLRTGSTDTQYF. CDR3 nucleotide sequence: TGTGCCAGCAGCTTGGGACTGAGGACAGGTAGCACAGATACGCAGTATTTT.

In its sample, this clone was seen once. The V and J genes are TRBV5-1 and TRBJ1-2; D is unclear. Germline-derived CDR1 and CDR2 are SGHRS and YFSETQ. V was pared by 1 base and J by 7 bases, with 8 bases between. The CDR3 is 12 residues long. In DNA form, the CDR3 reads TGCGCCAGCAGCTTGCTTCGGGGTGGCTACACCTTC. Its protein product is CASSLLRGGYTF. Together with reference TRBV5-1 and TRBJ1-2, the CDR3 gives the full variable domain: KAGVTQTPRYLIKTRGQQVTLSCSPISGHRSVSWYQQTPGQGLQFLFEYFSETQRNKGNFPGRFSGRQFSNSRSEMNVSTLELGDSALYLCASSLLRGGYTFGSGTRLTVV.

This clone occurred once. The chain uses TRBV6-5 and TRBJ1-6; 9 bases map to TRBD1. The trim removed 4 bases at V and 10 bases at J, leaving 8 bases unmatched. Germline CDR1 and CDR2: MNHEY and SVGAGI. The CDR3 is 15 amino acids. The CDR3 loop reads CASSFGQGSLSPLHF. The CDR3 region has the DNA TGTGCCAGCAGTTTCGGACAGGGGTCCCTATCACCCCTCCACTTT.

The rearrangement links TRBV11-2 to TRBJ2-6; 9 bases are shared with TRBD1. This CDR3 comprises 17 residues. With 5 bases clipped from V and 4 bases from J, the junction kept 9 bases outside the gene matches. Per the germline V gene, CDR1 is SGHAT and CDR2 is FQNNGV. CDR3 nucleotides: TGTGCCAGCAGCGTTTCCGGGACAGGGTCGGGGGCCAACGTCCTGACTTTC. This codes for CASSVSGTGSGANVLTF.